The rows below give T cell receptor beta chains drawn from one sample of a study of blood T cell dynamics during melanoma immunotherapy. This table comes from immunoSEQ multiplex PCR, and its TCRdb copy is limited to in-frame clones, with some not included. Of over 10,000 clones detected, under 95% appear once; the ten largest clones hold around 0.18%. The starting material was effector memory CD8+ T cells from blood, obtained from a patient treated with checkpoint blockade. These receptor sequences come from a human donor with melanoma. Both conserved end residues are part of each CDR3. A D gene is named only where the DNA matches it firmly. The size entry is marked missing in some rows and otherwise reads once, few, many or a size class.

clone size,V gene,D gene,J gene,CDR3 protein,CDR3 DNA
NA,TRBV7-2,TRBD1,TRBJ2-7,CASSLDRGLRHEQYF,TGTGCCAGCAGCTTAGACAGGGGGTTAAGGCACGAGCAGTACTTC
NA,TRBV14,NA,TRBJ2-7,CASSQIVTYEQYF,TGTGCCAGCAGCCAGATAGTCACCTACGAGCAGTACTTC
NA,TRBV4-3,TRBD1,TRBJ1-6,CASSQSAGTENSPLHF,TGCGCCAGCAGCCAATCAGCCGGGACAGAAAATTCACCCCTCCACTTT
NA,TRBV27,NA,TRBJ2-1,CASSFSAGSYNEQFF,TGTGCCAGCAGTTTTTCGGCAGGGTCCTACAATGAGCAGTTCTTC
NA,TRBV27,NA,TRBJ1-4,CASSPRPGRATNEKLFF,TGTGCCAGCAGTCCAAGGCCGGGGAGAGCAACTAATGAAAAACTGTTTTTT
NA,TRBV9,NA,TRBJ2-1,CASSVGGGGYNEQFF,TGTGCCAGCAGCGTGGGCGGAGGAGGCTACAATGAGCAGTTCTTC
NA,TRBV6-1,NA,TRBJ2-1,CASNHQGPATKGQFF,TGTGCCAGCAATCACCAGGGGCCCGCAACAAAAGGGCAGTTCTTC
NA,TRBV28,TRBD1,TRBJ1-2,CASTHLGDRAGYGYTF,TGTGCCAGCACCCACCTAGGGGACAGGGCGGGGTATGGCTACACCTTC
NA,TRBV9,TRBD1,TRBJ2-3,CASSVEGASTDTQYF,TGTGCCAGCAGCGTAGAGGGGGCTAGCACAGATACGCAGTATTTT
few,TRBV4-1,NA,TRBJ1-1,CASSQGQNTEAFF,TGCGCCAGCAGCCAAGGACAGAACACTGAAGCTTTCTTT
NA,TRBV7-9,TRBD2,TRBJ2-1,CASSPASGGPYNEQFF,TGTGCCAGCAGCCCGGCCAGCGGGGGCCCCTACAATGAGCAGTTCTTC
NA,TRBV29-1,TRBD1,TRBJ2-7,CSVEDHRQGANYEQYF,TGCAGCGTTGAAGATCATAGACAGGGGGCTAACTACGAGCAGTACTTC
NA,TRBV7-9,TRBD1,TRBJ2-7,CASIVGQGAREQYF,TGTGCCAGCATCGTGGGACAGGGGGCGAGGGAGCAGTACTTC
few,TRBV10-2,NA,TRBJ1-5,CASSVRGGNQPQHF,TGCGCCAGCAGTGTGCGGGGCGGGAATCAGCCCCAGCATTTT
NA,TRBV4-3,NA,TRBJ1-5,CASSFEWGPQPQHF,TGCGCCAGCAGCTTTGAGTGGGGGCCCCAGCCCCAGCATTTT
NA,TRBV9,TRBD2,TRBJ2-1,CASSVRVSGSSYNEQFF,TGTGCCAGCAGCGTAAGAGTTAGCGGGAGTTCCTACAATGAGCAGTTCTTC
NA,TRBV19,NA,TRBJ2-5,CASSIVGFETQYF,TGTGCCAGTAGTATAGTAGGGTTTGAGACCCAGTACTTC
NA,TRBV2,NA,TRBJ2-1,CASSPPGERDEQFF,TGTGCCAGCAGCCCCCCTGGGGAGCGAGATGAGCAGTTCTTC
NA,TRBV27,NA,TRBJ2-7,CASSLSGEQYF,TGTGCCAGCAGTTTATCGGGGGAGCAGTACTTC
once,TRBV7-7,TRBD2,TRBJ2-5,CASSLVPSGKETQYF,TGTGCTAGCAGCTTAGTGCCTAGCGGGAAGGAGACCCAGTACTTC
once,TRBV7-8,NA,TRBJ2-1,CATTPSSGFYNEQFF,TGTGCCACCACGCCCTCGTCCGGATTTTACAATGAGCAGTTCTTC
NA,TRBV28,TRBD2,TRBJ2-5,CASSHRTSGSGQETQYF,TGTGCCAGCAGTCATAGGACTAGCGGGAGTGGGCAAGAGACCCAGTACTTC
NA,TRBV11-2,TRBD1,TRBJ1-2,CASSPGTASNYGYTF,TGTGCCAGCAGCCCCGGGACAGCTTCCAACTATGGCTACACCTTC
NA,TRBV27,NA,TRBJ2-7,CASSLATSGIKGYEQYF,TGTGCCAGCAGTTTAGCGACGTCTGGTATTAAGGGCTACGAGCAGTACTTC
NA,TRBV27,TRBD1,TRBJ1-4,CASGPLRDRDEKLFF,TGTGCCAGCGGCCCACTCCGGGACAGGGACGAAAAACTGTTTTTT
NA,TRBV9,NA,TRBJ1-1,CASSVAGNTEAFF,TGTGCCAGCAGCGTAGCAGGGAACACTGAAGCTTTCTTT
NA,TRBV7-9,NA,TRBJ2-3,CASSLIQGVIGADTQYF,TGTGCCAGCAGCTTGATACAGGGTGTCATTGGGGCAGATACGCAGTATTTT
NA,TRBV5-5,NA,TRBJ2-7,CASSLWSGTSYEQYF,TGTGCCAGCAGCTTGTGGTCAGGTACCTCCTACGAGCAGTACTTC
NA,TRBV2,TRBD2,TRBJ2-7,CASSEAGREGDYEQYF,TGTGCCAGCAGTGAAGCGGGGCGGGAGGGGGACTACGAGCAGTACTTC
NA,TRBV11-2,TRBD2,TRBJ2-1,CASSQGLAGGLGDEQFF,TGTGCCAGCAGCCAGGGACTAGCGGGAGGGCTGGGGGATGAGCAGTTCTTC
NA,TRBV19,NA,TRBJ1-2,CASSPSYGYTF,TGTGCCAGCAGTCCCTCGTATGGCTACACCTTC
NA,TRBV27,NA,TRBJ2-5,CASSPGDTPGTQYF,TGTGCCAGCAGTCCGGGGGACACCCCAGGCACCCAGTACTTC
once,TRBV9,TRBD1,TRBJ1-5,CASSVAGGGQPQHF,TGTGCCAGCAGCGTAGCAGGGGGCGGGCAGCCCCAGCATTTT
NA,TRBV15,NA,TRBJ1-5,CATSTPLERVGNQPQHF,TGTGCCACCAGCACCCCATTAGAGCGGGTAGGCAATCAGCCCCAGCATTTT
NA,TRBV29-1,NA,TRBJ1-1,CSVEDRAGTTEAFF,TGCAGCGTTGAAGATCGGGCAGGGACGACTGAAGCTTTCTTT
NA,TRBV5-1,NA,TRBJ2-3,CASTPGGTQYF,TGCGCCAGCACCCCCGGAGGGACGCAGTATTTT
NA,TRBV11-2,TRBD2,TRBJ2-3,CASSLTSGSTDTQYF,TGTGCCAGCAGCTTAACTAGCGGCAGCACAGATACGCAGTATTTT
NA,TRBV27,NA,TRBJ1-2,CASSSLVTGNIHYGYTF,TGTGCCAGCAGTTCACTTGTCACGGGGAACATTCACTATGGCTACACCTTC
NA,TRBV19,TRBD1,TRBJ2-2,CASSIGQGSELFF,TGTGCCAGTAGTATAGGACAGGGTTCGGAGCTGTTTTTT
NA,TRBV6-5,TRBD1,TRBJ2-7,CASSYGQGTDEQYF,TGTGCCAGCAGTTACGGGCAGGGGACAGACGAGCAGTACTTC
NA,TRBV27,TRBD1,TRBJ2-7,CASSLLDRLPYEQYF,TGTGCCAGCAGTTTATTGGACAGGCTACCCTACGAGCAGTACTTC
NA,TRBV19,TRBD1,TRBJ1-2,CASSTGTGAYGYTF,TGTGCCAGTAGCACCGGGACAGGGGCCTATGGCTACACCTTC
NA,TRBV7-9,TRBD1,TRBJ2-5,CASSETGGEETQYF,TGTGCCAGCAGCGAGACAGGGGGCGAAGAGACCCAGTACTTC
NA,TRBV28,TRBD1,TRBJ2-7,CASTGQGFGEQYF,TGTGCCAGCACTGGACAGGGCTTTGGCGAGCAGTACTTC
NA,TRBV7-9,NA,TRBJ2-3,CASSFGGDTQYF,TGTGCCAGCAGCTTTGGGGGAGATACGCAGTATTTT
NA,TRBV28,TRBD1,TRBJ1-3,CASSSPGGLGNTIYF,TGTGCCAGCAGTTCGCCAGGGGGCCTCGGAAACACCATATATTTT
NA,TRBV29-1,TRBD2,TRBJ2-1,CSVEDLTSGRSRYNEQFF,TGCAGCGTTGAAGACCTAACTAGCGGGCGGTCACGCTACAATGAGCAGTTCTTC
NA,TRBV6-1,TRBD1,TRBJ1-1,CATSIDRGRHTEAFF,TGTGCCACATCGATCGACAGGGGTAGGCACACTGAAGCTTTCTTT
NA,TRBV18,NA,TRBJ1-2,CASSRDVGDYGYTF,TGTGCCAGCTCTCGGGACGTAGGAGACTATGGCTACACCTTC
NA,TRBV10-2,NA,TRBJ2-7,CASRVAGQSSYEQYF,TGCGCCAGCAGAGTAGCGGGACAGAGCTCCTACGAGCAGTACTTC
NA,TRBV5-4,NA,TRBJ2-7,CASSSNRERNEQYF,TGTGCCAGCAGCTCCAACAGGGAGAGAAACGAGCAGTACTTC
NA,TRBV15,NA,TRBJ2-1,CATSRGPGANEQFF,TGTGCCACCAGCAGAGGCCCGGGGGCCAATGAGCAGTTCTTC
NA,TRBV4-3,NA,TRBJ2-7,CASSQVHGTYEQYF,TGCGCCAGCAGCCAAGTTCACGGTACCTACGAGCAGTACTTC
NA,TRBV13,NA,TRBJ2-1,CASSLGPESSYNEQFF,TGTGCCAGCAGCTTAGGCCCGGAGAGCTCCTACAATGAGCAGTTCTTC
NA,TRBV10-1,NA,TRBJ2-7,CASSESADSSYEQYF,TGCGCCAGCAGTGAGTCGGCGGACAGCTCCTACGAGCAGTACTTC
NA,TRBV7-8,NA,TRBJ2-7,CASSLNGNSYEQYF,TGTGCCAGCAGTCTAAACGGGAATTCCTACGAGCAGTACTTC
NA,TRBV10-3,NA,TRBJ2-7,CAISEINSYYEQYF,TGTGCCATCAGTGAAATTAACAGCTACTACGAGCAGTACTTC